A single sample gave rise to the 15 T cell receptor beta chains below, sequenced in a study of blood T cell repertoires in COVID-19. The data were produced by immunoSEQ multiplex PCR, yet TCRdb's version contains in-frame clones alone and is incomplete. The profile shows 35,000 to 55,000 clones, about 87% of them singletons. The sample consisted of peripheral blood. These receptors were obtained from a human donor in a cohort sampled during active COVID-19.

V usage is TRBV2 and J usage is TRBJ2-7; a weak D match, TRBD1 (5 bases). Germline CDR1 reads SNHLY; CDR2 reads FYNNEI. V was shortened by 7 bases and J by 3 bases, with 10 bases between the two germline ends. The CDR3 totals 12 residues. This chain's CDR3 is CASMEQGYEQYF. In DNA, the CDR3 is TGTGCCAGCATGGAGCAGGGCTACGAGCAGTACTTC.

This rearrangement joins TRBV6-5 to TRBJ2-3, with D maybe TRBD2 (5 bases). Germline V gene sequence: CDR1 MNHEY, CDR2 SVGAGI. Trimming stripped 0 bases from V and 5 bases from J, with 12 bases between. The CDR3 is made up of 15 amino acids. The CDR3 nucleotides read TGTGCCAGCAGTTACTCGACCGGGATCAGAGATACGCAGTATTTT. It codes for CASSYSTGIRDTQYF.

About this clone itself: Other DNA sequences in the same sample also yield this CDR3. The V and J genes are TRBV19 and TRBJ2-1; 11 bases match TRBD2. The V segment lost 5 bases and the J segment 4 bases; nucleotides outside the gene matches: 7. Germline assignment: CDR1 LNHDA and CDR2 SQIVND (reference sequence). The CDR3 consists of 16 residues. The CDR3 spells CASSHRGTSGYNEQFF. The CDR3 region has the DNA TGTGCCAGTAGTCATAGGGGGACTAGCGGTTACAATGAGCAGTTCTTC.

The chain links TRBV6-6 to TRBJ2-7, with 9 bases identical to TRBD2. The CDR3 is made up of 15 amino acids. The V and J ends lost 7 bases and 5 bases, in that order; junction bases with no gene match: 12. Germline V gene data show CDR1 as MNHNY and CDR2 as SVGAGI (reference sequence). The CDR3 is CASTSTGTSFHEQYF. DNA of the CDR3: TGTGCCAGCACCTCGACCGGGACTAGCTTCCACGAGCAGTACTTC.

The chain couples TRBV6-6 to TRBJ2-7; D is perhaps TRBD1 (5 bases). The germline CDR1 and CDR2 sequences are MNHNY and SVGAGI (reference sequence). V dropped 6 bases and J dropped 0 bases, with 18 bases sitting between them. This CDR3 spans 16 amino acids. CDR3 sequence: CASSNSRGTRSYEQYF. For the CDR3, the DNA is TGTGCCAGCAGCAATTCTAGGGGAACCCGCTCCTACGAGCAGTACTTC.

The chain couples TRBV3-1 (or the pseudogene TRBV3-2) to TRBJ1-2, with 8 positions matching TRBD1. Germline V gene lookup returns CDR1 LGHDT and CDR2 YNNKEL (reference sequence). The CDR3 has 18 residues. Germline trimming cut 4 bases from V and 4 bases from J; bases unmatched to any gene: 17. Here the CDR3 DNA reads TGTGCCAGCAGCCCCGGGCCCCCGACAGGGGTCGGTGGCTATGGCTACACCTTC. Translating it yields CASSPGPPTGVGGYGYTF.

CDR3 sequence (DNA): TGTGCCAGCAGTTTACTAGCGGGAGGGCCGGGAAATGAGCAGTTCTTC. It is translated as CASSLLAGGPGNEQFF. The gene calls are TRBV28 and TRBJ2-1; 12 bases line up with TRBD2. CDR1 and CDR2 from the germline V gene are MDHEN and SYDVKM. V was clipped by 2 bases and J by 7 bases; unmatched bases: 6. CDR3 length: 16 amino acids.

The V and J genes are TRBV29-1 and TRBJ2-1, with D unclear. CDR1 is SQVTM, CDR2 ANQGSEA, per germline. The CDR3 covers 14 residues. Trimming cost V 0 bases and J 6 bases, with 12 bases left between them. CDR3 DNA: TGCAGCGTTGAAGAGGCGGTAGAAGGCAATGAGCAGTTCTTC. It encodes CSVEEAVEGNEQFF.

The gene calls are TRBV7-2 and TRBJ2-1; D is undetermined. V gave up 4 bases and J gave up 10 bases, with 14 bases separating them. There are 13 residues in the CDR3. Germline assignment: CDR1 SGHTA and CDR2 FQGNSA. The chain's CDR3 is CASSWAGFREQFF. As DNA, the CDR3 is TGTGCCAGCAGCTGGGCAGGATTTAGAGAGCAGTTCTTC.

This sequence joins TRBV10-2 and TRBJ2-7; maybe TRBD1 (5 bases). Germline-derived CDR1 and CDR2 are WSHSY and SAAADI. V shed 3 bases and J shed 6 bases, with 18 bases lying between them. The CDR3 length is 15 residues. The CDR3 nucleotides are TGCGCCAGCAGTGATGGGTTCAGGGCCCCACCCGAGCAGTACTTC. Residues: CASSDGFRAPPEQYF.

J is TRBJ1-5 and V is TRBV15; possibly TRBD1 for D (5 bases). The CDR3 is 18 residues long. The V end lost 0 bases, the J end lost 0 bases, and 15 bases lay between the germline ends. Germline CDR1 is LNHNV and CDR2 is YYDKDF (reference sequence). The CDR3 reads CATSRDSWGGNSNQPQHF. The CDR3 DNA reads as TGTGCCACCAGCAGAGATTCGTGGGGCGGCAATAGCAATCAGCCCCAGCATTTT.

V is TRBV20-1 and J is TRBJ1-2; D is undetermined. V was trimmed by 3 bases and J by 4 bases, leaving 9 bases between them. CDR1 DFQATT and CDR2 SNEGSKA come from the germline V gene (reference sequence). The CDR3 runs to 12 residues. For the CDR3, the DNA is TGCAGTGCTAGTGTTCTTTCCTATGGCTACACCTTC. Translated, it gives CSASVLSYGYTF.

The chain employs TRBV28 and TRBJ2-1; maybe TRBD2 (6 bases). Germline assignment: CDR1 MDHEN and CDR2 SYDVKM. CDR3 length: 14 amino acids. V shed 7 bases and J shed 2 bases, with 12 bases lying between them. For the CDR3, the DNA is TGTGCCAGCACCGGAGGACTAACCTACAATGAGCAGTTCTTC. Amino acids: CASTGGLTYNEQFF.

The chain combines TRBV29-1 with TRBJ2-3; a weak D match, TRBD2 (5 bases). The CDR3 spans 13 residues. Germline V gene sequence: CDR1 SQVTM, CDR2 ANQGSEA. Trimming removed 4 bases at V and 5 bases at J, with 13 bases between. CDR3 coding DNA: TGCAGCGTTGTATCACTAGGAGAAGATACGCAGTATTTT. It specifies CSVVSLGEDTQYF.

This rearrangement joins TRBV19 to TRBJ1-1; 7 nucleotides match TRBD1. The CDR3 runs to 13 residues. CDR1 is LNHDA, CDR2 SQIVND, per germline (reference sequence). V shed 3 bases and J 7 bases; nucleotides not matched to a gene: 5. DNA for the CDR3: TGTGCCAGTAGTATGGGGACAGCCATTGAAGCTTTCTTT. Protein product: CASSMGTAIEAFF.